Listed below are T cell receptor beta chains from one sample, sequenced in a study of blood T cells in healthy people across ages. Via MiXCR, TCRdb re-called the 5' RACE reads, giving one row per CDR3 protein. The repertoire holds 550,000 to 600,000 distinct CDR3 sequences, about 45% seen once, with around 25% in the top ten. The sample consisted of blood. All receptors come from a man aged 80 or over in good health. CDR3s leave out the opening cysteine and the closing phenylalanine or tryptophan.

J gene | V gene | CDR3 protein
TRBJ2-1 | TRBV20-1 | SARTSVNNEQF
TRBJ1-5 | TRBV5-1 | ASSLAGQGNQPQH
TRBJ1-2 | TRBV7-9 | ASSAAAGGGYT
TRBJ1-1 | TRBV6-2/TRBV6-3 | ASSFRQGGTEAF
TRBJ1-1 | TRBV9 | ASSVGTGNTEAF
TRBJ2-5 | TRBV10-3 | AIDGGPGETQY
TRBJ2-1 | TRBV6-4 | ASSDSGEPNNEQF
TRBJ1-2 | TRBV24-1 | AASGSDGYT
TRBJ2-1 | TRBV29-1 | SAKGQGATYNEQF
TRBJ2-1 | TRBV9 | ASSVVGGGVYNEQF
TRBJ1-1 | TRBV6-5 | ASSTRQVPTEAF
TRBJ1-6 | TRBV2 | ASSEDWDHSPLH
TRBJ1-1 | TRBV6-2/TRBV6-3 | ASNQGLTTEAF
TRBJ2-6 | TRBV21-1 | ASKQGPVPGANVLT
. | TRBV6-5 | TSSRTSGKTTQY
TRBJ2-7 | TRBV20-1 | SARSARLTYEQY
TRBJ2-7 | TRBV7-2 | ASSPRAQTTYEQY
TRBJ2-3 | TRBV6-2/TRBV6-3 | ASLDGSAPTSTDTQY
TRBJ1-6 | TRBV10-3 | AIKDRDDSPLH
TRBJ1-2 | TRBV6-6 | ASSTTGTGKNYGYT
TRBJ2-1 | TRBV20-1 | SARAREGNEQF
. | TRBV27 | ASGGMSEQY
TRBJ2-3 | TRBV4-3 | ASSQDGRGSQY
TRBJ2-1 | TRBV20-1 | SALVASGRISGEQF
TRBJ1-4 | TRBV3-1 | ASSPMNQNEKLF
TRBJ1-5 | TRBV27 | ATQGTGRNQPQH
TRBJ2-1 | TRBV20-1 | SAKKWAYNEQF
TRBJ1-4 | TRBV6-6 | ASSDGTGNEKLF
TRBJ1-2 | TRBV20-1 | SAQGNGYT
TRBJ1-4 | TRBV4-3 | ASSQEGTGGREKLF
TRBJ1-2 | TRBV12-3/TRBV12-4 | ASSKGPFYGYT
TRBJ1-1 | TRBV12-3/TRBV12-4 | ASSFWGLPEAF
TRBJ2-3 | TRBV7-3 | ASSLWGSSTDTQY
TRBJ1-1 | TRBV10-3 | AISESGGLGTEAF
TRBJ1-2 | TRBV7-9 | ASSSTLGRNGYT
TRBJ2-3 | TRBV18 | ASSPPVARTDTQY
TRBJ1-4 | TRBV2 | ASSEVRDRAYGKLF
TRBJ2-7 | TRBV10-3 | ASSPGRETYEQY
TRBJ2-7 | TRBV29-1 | SVKGQGDDEQY
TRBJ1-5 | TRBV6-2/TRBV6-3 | ASNQDSNQPQH
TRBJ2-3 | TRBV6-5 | ASSYGGQGADTQY
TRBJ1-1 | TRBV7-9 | ASRGQGAPGTEAF
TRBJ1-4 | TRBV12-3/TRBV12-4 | ASRGGTPFNEKLF
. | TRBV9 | ASSTGQGSEQY
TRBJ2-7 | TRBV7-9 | ASSPRPAVSYEQY
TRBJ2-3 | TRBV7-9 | ASSLAASTDTQY
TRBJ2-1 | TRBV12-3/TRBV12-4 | ASSLGPSRENEQF
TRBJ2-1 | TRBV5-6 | ASRPSGGPHEQF
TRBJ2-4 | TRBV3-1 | ASSQYRDTNIQY
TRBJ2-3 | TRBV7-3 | ASPQGVCRLNSTDTQY
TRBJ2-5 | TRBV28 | ASTRRASETQY
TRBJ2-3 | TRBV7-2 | ASSSQRGFTDTQY
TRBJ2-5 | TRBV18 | ASSPPMGQQETQY
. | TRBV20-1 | SARGGSGSTYNEQY